Presented here are 18 T cell receptor beta chains from one specimen sequenced in a study of spatial heterogeneity in lung cancer. Study results and caveats: Tumor mutation count correlated with how many alpha and beta TCRs expanded intratumorally.

Time point: sample taken at primary tumor resection. For these receptors, no antigen is known. One entry per CDR3 protein results from TCRdb running MiXCR on the 5' RACE reads. The sample records approximately 6,000 distinct CDR3 sequences, about an eighth being singletons. Here the sequenced sample was lung tumor tissue, taken at surgery. The receptors come from a female donor with early-stage non-small cell lung cancer.

The genes are TRBV4-3 and TRBJ1-1; perhaps TRBD1 as D (5 bases). Trimming left V 1 base short and J 0 bases short, with 9 bases between. The germline gives CDR1 LGHNA, CDR2 YSLEER. CDR3 size: 15 residues. As DNA, the CDR3 is TGCGCCAGCAGCCAAGTTTACAGGCTGAACACTGAAGCTTTCTTT. The encoded protein is CASSQVYRLNTEAFF.

V is TRBV5-4 and J is TRBJ1-1; 10 bases match TRBD1. CDR1 and CDR2 from the germline V gene are SGHNT and YYREEE (reference sequence). The length of the CDR3 is 16 residues. V dropped 4 bases and J dropped 0; count of bases not matched to a gene: 6. The DNA for the CDR3 is TGTGCCAGCAGCAGCGGGACAGGGGCAATGAACACTGAAGCTTTCTTT. Amino acids: CASSSGTGAMNTEAFF.

By share of the sample, this clonotype is medium-sized (0.01 to 0.1%). CDR3 in amino acids: CASSPDYITQYF. The CDR3 bases are TGTGCCAGCAGCCCCGACTACATTACGCAGTATTTT. The rearrangement uses TRBV7-3 and TRBJ2-3; D possibly corresponds to TRBD2 (5 bases). The germline V gene has CDR1 SGHTA and CDR2 FQGTGA. Trimming left V 5 bases short and J 8 bases short, with 11 bases between. This CDR3 is 12 amino acids long.

The gene calls are TRBV7-2 and TRBJ1-5, with D uncertain. CDR1 is SGHTA, CDR2 FQGNSA, per germline. The V end lost 2 bases, the J end lost 5 bases, and 10 bases lay between the germline ends. The CDR3 extends over 14 amino acids. The CDR3 nucleotides read TGTGCCAGCAGCTTAAACCCCACTGATCAGCCCCAGCATTTT. Amino acid sequence: CASSLNPTDQPQHF.

This chain connects TRBV7-9 to TRBJ1-6; weak D call: TRBD1 (6 bases). V was pared by 6 bases and J by 7 bases, with 22 bases between. Germline loops: CDR1 SEHNR, CDR2 FQNEAQ (reference sequence). The length of the CDR3 is 17 residues. CDR3 region: CASSSPTTGTKNSPLHF. In DNA, the CDR3 is TGTGCCAGCAGTTCCCCCACTACCGGGACAAAGAATTCACCCCTCCACTTT.

By sample fraction, this clonotype is medium-sized. DNA of the CDR3: TGTGCCAGCAGTCCGCCCTCTCAGGTAGGGGAGGTTGCAGATACGCAGTATTTT. Translating it yields CASSPPSQVGEVADTQYF. The rearrangement joins TRBV27 to TRBJ2-3; maybe TRBD2 (6 bases). V lost 5 bases and J 4 bases, leaving 25 bases between the germline ends. The CDR3 covers 18 residues. CDR1 and CDR2 (germline): MNHEY, SMNVEV (reference sequence).

This clonotype counts as medium-sized. This chain connects TRBV11-2 to TRBJ2-5; no firm D call. Trimming pared 4 bases from V and 2 bases from J, leaving 11 bases between. Per germline, CDR1 SGHAT and CDR2 FQNNGV. This CDR3 is built from 14 residues. CDR3 region: CASSSLGLQETQYF. CDR3 sequence (DNA): TGTGCCAGCAGCTCTTTGGGATTGCAAGAGACCCAGTACTTC.

Ten or more counts support this clonotype. The chain employs TRBV7-6 and TRBJ2-5; D assignment may be TRBD1 or TRBD2 (6 bases each). This CDR3 region has 15 residues. Trimming cost V 3 bases and J 5 bases, with 16 bases left between them. Germline lookup yields CDR1 SGHVS and CDR2 FNYEAQ. This CDR3 reads CASSFGARGQETQYF. CDR3 nucleotide sequence: TGTGCCAGCAGCTTCGGCGCCCGGGGGCAGGAGACCCAGTACTTC.

This clonotype is medium-sized (0.01 to 0.1%) within its sample. The gene calls are TRBV5-1 and TRBJ2-6; D may match TRBD1 or TRBD2 (5 bases each). The length of the CDR3 is 22 residues. V was cut by 3 bases and J by 2 bases, with 30 bases left in between. Germline V gene lookup returns CDR1 SGHRS and CDR2 YFSETQ. The CDR3 sequence is CASSWVNYRDPGKVPGANVLTF. The CDR3 DNA reads TGCGCCAGCAGCTGGGTCAACTACCGGGACCCAGGGAAAGTCCCTGGGGCCAACGTCCTGACTTTC.

This clonotype was detected many times. The gene calls are TRBV12-3 or TRBV12-4 and TRBJ2-2; 9 bases are shared with TRBD1. V dropped 4 bases and J dropped 1; count of bases not matched to a gene: 7. The CDR3 is made up of 17 amino acids. The DNA of the CDR3 is TGTGCCAGCAGTTCTTGGACAGGGGCCTTGAACACCGGGGAGCTGTTTTTT. Translating it yields CASSSWTGALNTGELFF.

This clonotype was detected a few times. In DNA form, the CDR3 reads TGTGCCAGCAGCTTGACTAGCGGGAGAGGGGCAGATACGCAGTATTTT. This translates into CASSLTSGRGADTQYF. The chain recombines TRBV5-5 with TRBJ2-3, with 11 positions matching TRBD2. V shed 1 base, J shed 4 bases, and the junction held 5 bases outside the gene matches. The CDR3 sequence is 16 residues long. Looked up from germline, CDR1 is SGHKS and CDR2 is YYEKEE (reference sequence).

Within the sample, this clonotype is medium-sized. V and J are TRBV28 and TRBJ1-5; a weak D match, TRBD1 (5 bases). V was trimmed by 6 bases and J by 3 bases, leaving 12 bases between them. This CDR3 region has 14 residues. The germline V gene has CDR1 MDHEN and CDR2 SYDVKM. The CDR3 is CASSLQGYNQPQHF. The CDR3 bases are TGTGCCAGCAGCCTCCAGGGTTACAATCAGCCCCAGCATTTT.

The chain carries TRBV29-1 and TRBJ1-1; 8 nucleotides align to TRBD1. Germline assignment: CDR1 SQVTM and CDR2 ANQGSEA. Trimming took 4 bases from V and 6 from J; bases not matched to a gene: 4. CDR3 length equals 12 residues. CDR3 loop: CSVAQGASEAFF. CDR3 nucleotides: TGCAGCGTTGCCCAGGGGGCATCTGAAGCTTTCTTT.

In this sample, this clonotype turned up many times. This may arise from a read error, as a much more abundant clone is one base away. The chain has TRBV29-1 and TRBJ2-1; no firm D call. V was shortened by 4 bases and J by 1 base, with 17 bases between the two germline ends. The V gene's germline CDR1 is SQVTM and CDR2 ANQGSEA. The CDR3 consists of 16 residues. CDR3 DNA sequence: TGCAGCGTTGTGTACCTGGTGAGGCTATCCTACAATGAGCAGTTCTTC. It translates to CSVVYLVRLSYNEQFF.

CDR3: CASSLRAPAPNTEAFF. CDR3 in DNA: TGTGCCAGCAGCTTACGGGCCCCCGCCCCGAACACTGAAGCTTTCTTT. The rearrangement uses TRBV13 and TRBJ1-1; D not certain. The CDR3 has 16 residues. Germline CDR1 and CDR2: PRHDT and FYEKMQ (reference sequence). Trimming took off 2 bases at V and 1 base at J, with 14 bases between the two ends.

The chain combines TRBV6-6 with TRBJ2-5, with TRBD2 identical over 8 bases. The CDR3 runs to 14 residues. Germline V gene lookup returns CDR1 MNHNY and CDR2 SVGAGI (reference sequence). The V gene end was trimmed by 6 bases and the J gene end by 5 bases; junction bases not matched to a gene: 8. CDR3 sequence (DNA): TGTGCCAGCAGGTCTAGCGGGCAGGGGGAGACCCAGTACTTC. Translating it yields CASRSSGQGETQYF.

By share, this clonotype counts as medium-sized (0.01 to 0.1%). The chain uses TRBV10-1 and TRBJ1-5; tentative D call: TRBD1 (6 bases). The CDR3 is 13 amino acids. Per germline, CDR1 WNHNN and CDR2 SYGVQD (reference sequence). V lost 6 bases and J lost 5, with 11 bases in between. The CDR3 nucleotides read TGCGCCAGCAGCCCACAGGGAGATCAGCCCCAGCATTTT. Its translation: CASSPQGDQPQHF.

This clonotype qualifies as medium-sized. This chain joins TRBV9 and TRBJ2-4, with unresolved D. V was trimmed by 4 bases and J by 1 base, leaving 9 bases between them. Germline V gene sequence: CDR1 SGDLS, CDR2 YYNGEE. This CDR3 region has 14 residues. The CDR3 sequence: CASSPGSAKNIQYF. CDR3 coding DNA: TGTGCCAGCAGCCCCGGATCGGCCAAAAACATTCAGTACTTC.